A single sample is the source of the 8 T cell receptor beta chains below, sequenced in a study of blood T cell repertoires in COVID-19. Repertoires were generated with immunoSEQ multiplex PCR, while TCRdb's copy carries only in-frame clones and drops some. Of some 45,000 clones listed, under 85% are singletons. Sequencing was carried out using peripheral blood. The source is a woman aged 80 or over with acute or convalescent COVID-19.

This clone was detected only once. The CDR3 DNA follows: TGTGCCAGCAGTTTCTCGTTTGGGCTTCGGACTGAAGCTTTCTTT. It is translated as CASSFSFGLRTEAFF. The V and J genes are TRBV28 and TRBJ1-1; D unresolved. CDR1 MDHEN and CDR2 SYDVKM come from the germline V gene. The CDR3 consists of 15 residues. Trimming shortened V by 3 bases and J by 5 bases, and 16 bases separated the two germline ends.

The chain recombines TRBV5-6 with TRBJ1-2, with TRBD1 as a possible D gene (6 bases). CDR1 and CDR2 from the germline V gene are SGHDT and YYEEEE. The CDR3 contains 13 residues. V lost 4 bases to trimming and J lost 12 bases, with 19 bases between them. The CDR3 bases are TGTGCCAGCAGCCAACAGGGATGGGTTGCCGACACCTTC. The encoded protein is CASSQQGWVADTF.

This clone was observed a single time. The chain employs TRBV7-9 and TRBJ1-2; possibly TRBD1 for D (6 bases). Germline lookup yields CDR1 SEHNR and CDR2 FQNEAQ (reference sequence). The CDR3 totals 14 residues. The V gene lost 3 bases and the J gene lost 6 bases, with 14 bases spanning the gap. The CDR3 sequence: CASSFGEQGNGYTF. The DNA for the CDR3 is TGTGCCAGCAGCTTTGGTGAACAGGGTAATGGCTACACCTTC.

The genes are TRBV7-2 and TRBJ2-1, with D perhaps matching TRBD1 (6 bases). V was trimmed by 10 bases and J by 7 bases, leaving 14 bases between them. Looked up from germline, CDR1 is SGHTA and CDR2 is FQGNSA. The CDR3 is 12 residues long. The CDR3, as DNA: TGTGCCACTCCCCTTAGGGGGAATGAGCAGTTCTTC. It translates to CATPLRGNEQFF.

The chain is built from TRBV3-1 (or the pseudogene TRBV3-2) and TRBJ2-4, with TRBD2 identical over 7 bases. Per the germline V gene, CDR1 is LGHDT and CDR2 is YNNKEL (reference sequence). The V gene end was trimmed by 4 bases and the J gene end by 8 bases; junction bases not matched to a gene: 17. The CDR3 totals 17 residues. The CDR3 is CASSLSDRGRVWDIQYF. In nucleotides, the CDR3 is TGTGCCAGCAGCCTATCGGATCGGGGGAGGGTTTGGGACATTCAGTACTTC.

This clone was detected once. The DNA of the CDR3 is TGTGCCACCAGCAGCGTGGATCCCAGAAGCGGCCTTTTTAGCGTGGATGAAAAACTGTTTTTT. Its translation: CATSSVDPRSGLFSVDEKLFF. This sequence joins TRBV15 and TRBJ1-4, with D unclear. Between the trimmed V and J ends, which lost 3 bases and 6 bases, there was a span of 32 bases. Germline CDR1 and CDR2: LNHNV and YYDKDF (reference sequence). The CDR3 spans 21 residues.

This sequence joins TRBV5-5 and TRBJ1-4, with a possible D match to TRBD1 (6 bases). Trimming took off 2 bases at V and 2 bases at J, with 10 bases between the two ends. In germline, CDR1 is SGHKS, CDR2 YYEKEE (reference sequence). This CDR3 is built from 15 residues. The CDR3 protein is CASSLNRGTNEKLFF. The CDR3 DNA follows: TGTGCCAGCAGCTTAAATAGGGGGACTAATGAAAAACTGTTTTTT.

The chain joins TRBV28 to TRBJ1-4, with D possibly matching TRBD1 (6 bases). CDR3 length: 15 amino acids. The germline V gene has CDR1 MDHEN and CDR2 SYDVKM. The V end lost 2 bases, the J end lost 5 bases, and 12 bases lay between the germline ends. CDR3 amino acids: CASSLSGQSNEKLFF. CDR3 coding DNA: TGTGCCAGCAGTTTAAGCGGACAGTCAAATGAAAAACTGTTTTTT.